This TCR beta chain was sequenced in a study of blood T cell repertoires in COVID-19. In the study overall: T cells, B-cell-depleted T cells, or PBMCs provided the cDNA or gDNA that served as material.

Assay: immunoSEQ multiplex PCR; the TCRdb copy retains only in-frame clones and omits some. This sample has approximately 230,000 clones, with 70% to 85% found just once. The germline gives CDR1 LNHDA, CDR2 SQIVND (reference sequence). V gave up 3 bases and J gave up 4 bases; unmatched junction bases: 4. The CDR3 loop spans 15 amino acids. This sequence originates from a woman aged 80 or over with active or convalescent COVID-19. Specimen: peripheral blood. The chain couples TRBV19 to TRBJ2-2; 8 bases line up with TRBD2. CDR3 region: CASSMRGASTGELFF. The CDR3 DNA sequence: TGTGCCAGTAGTATGCGGGGGGCAAGCACCGGGGAGCTGTTTTTT.